A single sample is the source of the 16 T cell receptor beta chains below, sequenced in a study of blood T cell repertoires in COVID-19 (TCRdb year 2020). The library came from the immunoSEQ multiplex PCR assay. In TCRdb, the immuneACCESS table is reduced to in-frame sequences with V and J assigned. These tables do not hold every clone; where another copy was compared, an unresolved V gene accounts for under half, and the others remain unexplained. A total of roughly 330,000 clones appear in this sample, about 90% of them only once. Together, the top ten hold under 8% of the sample. The sequenced material came from peripheral blood. Receptors were obtained from a young man who had recovered from COVID-19.

The table lists this clone with a few counts. This sequence joins TRBV4-2 and TRBJ1-2; D is ambiguous. Per germline, CDR1 LGHNA and CDR2 YNFKEQ. V lost 2 bases and J 4 bases, leaving 8 bases between the germline ends. The CDR3 length is 13 residues. DNA for the CDR3: TGTGCCAGCAGCCAAAGCCAGGCCTATGGCTACACCTTC. It yields the protein CASSQSQAYGYTF.

The rearrangement uses TRBV6-5 and TRBJ1-5; a weak D match, TRBD1 (5 bases). The CDR3 runs to 13 residues. Germline V gene lookup returns CDR1 MNHEY and CDR2 SVGAGI. Trimming cost V 6 bases and J 3 bases, with 9 bases left between them. The CDR3 DNA reads as TGTGCCAGCAGACAGGTTATCAATCAGCCCCAGCATTTT. It codes for CASRQVINQPQHF.

This chain connects TRBV7-9 to TRBJ1-2; D is undetermined. Trimming took off 4 bases at V and 3 bases at J, with 9 bases between the two ends. This CDR3 has 13 amino acids. Per the germline V gene, CDR1 is SEHNR and CDR2 is FQNEAQ (reference sequence). The CDR3 DNA is TGTGCCAGCAGCTCATGGTCGGACTATGGCTACACCTTC. As protein: CASSSWSDYGYTF.

The rearrangement joins TRBV9 to TRBJ1-6; 7 nucleotides align to TRBD1. Germline CDR1 and CDR2: SGDLS and YYNGEE. V dropped 3 bases and J dropped 2; count of bases not matched to a gene: 2. The CDR3 is made up of 15 amino acids. CDR3 coding DNA: TGTGCCAGCAGCGCGACAGGGACCTATAATTCACCCCTCCACTTT. It encodes CASSATGTYNSPLHF.

The V and J genes are TRBV5-1 and TRBJ2-1, with 9 positions matching TRBD1. The CDR3 contains 12 residues. Germline V gene data show CDR1 as SGHRS and CDR2 as YFSETQ. After removal of 7 bases from V and 5 bases from J, the junction contained 1 base not matched to a gene. The CDR3 region is CASGDRDNEQFF. The DNA of the CDR3 is TGCGCCAGCGGGGACAGGGACAATGAGCAGTTCTTC.

V usage is TRBV4-2 and J usage is TRBJ1-1; D not resolved. This CDR3 comprises 14 residues. CDR1 is LGHNA, CDR2 YNFKEQ, per germline. V was shortened by 1 base and J by 5 bases, with 11 bases between the two germline ends. For the CDR3, the DNA is TGTGCCAGCAGCCAAGGGTCCGAGGCTACTGAAGCTTTCTTT. The encoded protein is CASSQGSEATEAFF.

This clone was seen a single time. The genes are TRBV5-8 and TRBJ2-7, with TRBD2 identical over 12 bases. Germline V lookup: CDR1 SGHTS, CDR2 YDEGEE. The CDR3 runs 17 residues. V shed 0 bases, J shed 3 bases, and the junction held 7 bases outside the gene matches. The CDR3: CASSLAVTSGRNYEQYF. The CDR3 nucleotides are TGTGCCAGCAGCTTGGCCGTGACTAGCGGGAGAAACTACGAGCAGTACTTC. The entire variable domain, with the rest obtained from reference TRBV5-8 and TRBJ2-7, is as follows: EAGVTQSPTHLIKTRGQQATLRCSPISGHTSVYWYQQALGLGLQFLLWYDEGEERNRGNFPPRFSGRQFPNYSSELNVNALELEDSALYLCASSLAVTSGRNYEQYFGPGTRLTVT.

This chain links TRBV13 with TRBJ2-1; tentative D call: TRBD2 (6 bases). Trimming cost V 1 base and J 6 bases, with 13 bases left between them. This CDR3 region has 15 residues. Germline CDR1 PRHDT, CDR2 FYEKMQ (reference sequence). Here the CDR3 reads CASSLVGSGSNEQFF. Here the CDR3 DNA reads TGTGCCAGCAGCTTAGTCGGGAGCGGATCCAATGAGCAGTTCTTC. Filled out from reference TRBV13 and TRBJ2-1, the complete variable domain reads AAGVIQSPRHLIKEKRETATLKCYPIPRHDTVYWYQQGPGQDPQFLISFYEKMQSDKGSIPDRFSAQQFSDYHSELNMSSLELGDSALYFCASSLVGSGSNEQFFGPGTRLTVL.

The chain uses TRBV9 and TRBJ2-3; 10 nucleotides match TRBD2. With 4 bases clipped from V and 2 bases from J, the junction kept 4 bases outside the gene matches. The CDR3 runs 15 residues. Germline V CDR1 and CDR2: SGDLS, YYNGEE. The CDR3 DNA is TGTGCCAGCAGCCCTACTAGCGGGGTCACAGATACGCAGTATTTT. This translates into CASSPTSGVTDTQYF.

The V gene is TRBV6-5, the J gene TRBJ1-2; weak D call: TRBD1 (5 bases). V gave up 0 bases and J gave up 7 bases, with 18 bases separating them. The CDR3 loop spans 16 amino acids. Germline V lookup: CDR1 MNHEY, CDR2 SVGAGI. CDR3 DNA sequence: TGTGCCAGCAGTTACTCCGCGGGAAGGGACTCGACTGGCTACACCTTC. As protein: CASSYSAGRDSTGYTF.

This clone was counted a single time. This chain connects TRBV5-5 to TRBJ2-7; D ambiguous. Per germline, CDR1 SGHKS and CDR2 YYEKEE (reference sequence). Trimming removed 4 bases from V and 4 bases from J, with 18 bases in between. This CDR3 region has 15 residues. The chain's CDR3 is CASSQYDSSSYEQYF. Written as DNA, the CDR3 is TGTGCCAGCAGCCAATATGATAGCTCCTCTTACGAGCAGTACTTC.

V and J are TRBV6-2 or TRBV6-3 and TRBJ2-1; TRBD2 matches 11 bases. Germline-derived CDR1 and CDR2 are MNHEY and SVGEGT. The CDR3 is 17 amino acids. Trimming cost V 5 bases and J 2 bases; bases outside gene matches: 8. CDR3 protein: CASSQGLADSPYNEQFF. CDR3 coding DNA: TGTGCCAGCAGTCAGGGACTAGCGGACAGCCCCTACAATGAGCAGTTCTTC.

A few counts support this clone. The rearrangement joins TRBV20-1 to TRBJ1-5, with a possible D match to TRBD1 (6 bases). Germline assignment: CDR1 DFQATT and CDR2 SNEGSKA (reference sequence). The CDR3 extends over 11 amino acids. V was cut by 3 bases and J by 9 bases, with 9 bases left in between. CDR3 in DNA: TGCAGTGCTAGGGTAGGGGGGCCCCAGCATTTT. This translates into CSARVGGPQHF.

The chain couples TRBV11-2 to TRBJ2-1; the D is unclear. Germline loops: CDR1 SGHAT, CDR2 FQNNGV. The V and J ends lost 4 bases and 0 bases respectively, with 7 bases between them. This CDR3 is built from 14 residues. Here the CDR3 reads CASSSYSSYNEQFF. For the CDR3, the DNA is TGTGCCAGCAGCTCGTATAGCTCCTACAATGAGCAGTTCTTC.

The V gene is TRBV5-1, the J gene TRBJ2-7; D may be TRBD2 (6 bases). CDR1 and CDR2 (germline): SGHRS, YFSETQ. V gave up 0 bases and J gave up 5 bases, with 15 bases separating them. The CDR3 sequence is 15 residues long. The CDR3 is CASSLAGGARNEQYF. Written as DNA, the CDR3 is TGCGCCAGCAGCTTGGCCGGAGGGGCGCGCAACGAGCAGTACTTC.

This sequence joins TRBV4-1 and TRBJ2-1; TRBD2 might be the D (6 bases). There are 15 residues in the CDR3. The germline V and J ends were trimmed by 0 bases and 7 bases, with 13 bases remaining between them. From germline, CDR1 is MGHRA and CDR2 YSYEKL. CDR3 bases: TGCGCCAGCAGCCAAGATATAGGAGGGGAGAATGAGCAGTTCTTC. This gives the protein CASSQDIGGENEQFF.